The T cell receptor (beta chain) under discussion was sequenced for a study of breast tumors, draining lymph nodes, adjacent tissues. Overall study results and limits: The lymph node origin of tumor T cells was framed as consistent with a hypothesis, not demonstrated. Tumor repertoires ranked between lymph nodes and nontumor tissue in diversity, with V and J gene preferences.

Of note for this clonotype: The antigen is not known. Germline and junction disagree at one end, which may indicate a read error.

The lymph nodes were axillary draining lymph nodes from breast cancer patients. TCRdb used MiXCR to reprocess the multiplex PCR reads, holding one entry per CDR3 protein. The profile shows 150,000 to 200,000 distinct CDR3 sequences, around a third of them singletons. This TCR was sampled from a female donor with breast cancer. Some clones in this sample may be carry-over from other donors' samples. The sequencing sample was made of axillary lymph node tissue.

For the CDR3, the DNA is TGTGCTAGCAGCTTGTTGGCGGGGGTCGGGGAGCTGTTTTTT. Its protein is CASSLLAGVGELFF. This sequence joins TRBV7-7 and TRBJ2-2, with 7 bases identical to TRBD2. Germline loops: CDR1 SSHAT, CDR2 FNYEAQ (reference sequence). This CDR3 comprises 14 residues.